The rows below give T cell receptor beta chains drawn from one sample of a study of cytomegalovirus exposure and HLA in healthy donors. The protocol was immunoSEQ multiplex PCR, while the TCRdb copy is restricted to in-frame clones and leaves out a portion. The table shows about 160,000 clones, with 70% to 90% occurring only once. Sequencing was carried out using PBMCs. The receptors were gathered from a man younger than 35 in good health and CMV-seropositive. The CDR3 runs from the conserved cysteine through the conserved F or W. A D gene is named only where the DNA matches it firmly. The listing skips clone size in some rows; elsewhere it reads once, few, many or a size class.

clone_size d_call j_call v_call cdr3_nt cdr3_aa
NA TRBD1 TRBJ1-6 TRBV7-2 TGTGCCAGCAGCTTATTTATGGGGACAGAGAATTCACCCCTCCACTTT CASSLFMGTENSPLHF
NA TRBD1 TRBJ1-5 TRBV7-2 TGTGCCAGCAGCTCCGACTCCGGGACAGGGAATCAGCCCCAGCATTTT CASSSDSGTGNQPQHF
NA NA TRBJ2-2 TRBV7-6 TGTGCCAGCAGCTCCCCGGTCGGGGAGCTGTTTTTT CASSSPVGELFF
NA NA TRBJ1-6 TRBV5-4 TGTGCCAGCAGTTTGGGTGGAAGGGGTTTCGGCCAATCACCCCTCCACTTT CASSLGGRGFGQSPLHF
NA NA TRBJ2-2 TRBV5-1 TGCGCCAGCAGCCCGGGGACTTACGCCGGGGAGCTGTTTTTT CASSPGTYAGELFF
NA TRBD1 TRBJ2-5 TRBV5-1 TGCGCCAGCAGTGCCGGACAGGGGGTGGAGACCCAGTACTTC CASSAGQGVETQYF
NA TRBD2 TRBJ2-1 TRBV7-2 TGTGCCAGCAGCCCGGGACTAGCGGTAGATGAGCAGTTCTTC CASSPGLAVDEQFF
few TRBD2 TRBJ2-3 TRBV4-1 TGCGCCAGCAGCCAAGAACTAGCGGGCGCAGATACGCAGTATTTT CASSQELAGADTQYF
NA NA TRBJ2-3 TRBV29-1 TGCAGCGTTGTCGTCCGGAGCACAGATACGCAGTATTTT CSVVVRSTDTQYF
once NA TRBJ2-1 TRBV7-9 TGTGCCAGCAGCTTAGGTCGGACAGTCAATGAGCAGTTCTTC CASSLGRTVNEQFF
NA NA TRBJ2-7 TRBV10-3 TGTGCCATCGGTCAGTTCTCCTACGAGCAGTACTTC CAIGQFSYEQYF
once TRBD2 TRBJ2-2 TRBV9 TGTGCCAGCAGCGCGGGGGGGCAAGGCGGGGAGCTGTTTTTT CASSAGGQGGELFF
NA NA TRBJ1-1 TRBV6-5 TGTGCCAGCAGTATCGGGGGCACTGAAGCTTTCTTT CASSIGGTEAFF
NA NA TRBJ1-3 TRBV6-5 TGTGCCAGCAGTTTTGACATCTCTGGAAACACCATATATTTT CASSFDISGNTIYF
NA NA TRBJ1-2 TRBV20-1 TGCAGTGCTTCCGCGGGCTACACCTTC CSASAGYTF
NA NA TRBJ1-2 TRBV7-2 TGTGCCAGCAGCCCGACGGCGGGGAACTATGGCTACACCTTC CASSPTAGNYGYTF
NA TRBD1 TRBJ2-1 TRBV19 TGTGCCAGTAGTATAGATGGACAGGGGTCATATAATGAGCAGTTCTTC CASSIDGQGSYNEQFF
NA NA TRBJ1-1 TRBV7-8 TGTGCCAGCAGCTTAGCAGGGAGGAACACTGAAGCTTTCTTT CASSLAGRNTEAFF
NA TRBD1 TRBJ1-1 TRBV6-9 TGTGCCAGCAGTTATAGGACAGGGGGGATGAACACTGAAGCTTTCTTT CASSYRTGGMNTEAFF
NA TRBD1 TRBJ2-5 TRBV4-1 TGCGCCAGCAGCCAAGGCCTAACAGGGGGTTTTGAGACCCAGTACTTC CASSQGLTGGFETQYF
NA NA TRBJ1-2 TRBV4-3 TGCGCCAGCAGCCAAGTGAGGGCGGACTATGGCTACACCTTC CASSQVRADYGYTF
NA TRBD2 TRBJ2-7 TRBV5-1 TGCGCCAGCAGCCCGGGAGGACGGGACGGAAGATACGAGCAGTACTTC CASSPGGRDGRYEQYF
once TRBD1 TRBJ2-3 TRBV7-2 TGTGCCAGCAGCCCCGGGACAGGGGAGGCCCGGAGCAGCACAGATACGCAGTATTTT CASSPGTGEARSSTDTQYF
NA TRBD2 TRBJ2-1 TRBV11-2 TGTGCCAGCAGCTTCGCCGGGACTAGATACAATGAGCAGTTCTTC CASSFAGTRYNEQFF
NA NA TRBJ2-7 TRBV6-5 TGTGCCAGCACCGCGGGACTTCCCTACGAGCAGTACTTC CASTAGLPYEQYF
NA TRBD2 TRBJ2-5 TRBV19 TGTGCCAGTAGTAAGGAACTAGCGGATCAAGAGACCCAGTACTTC CASSKELADQETQYF
NA NA TRBJ2-3 TRBV5-1 TGCGCCAGCAGCCGGGATAACATGGATACGCAGTATTTT CASSRDNMDTQYF
NA TRBD2 TRBJ2-1 TRBV5-1 TGCGCCAGCAGCAATGGACTAGCGAGTAACAATGAGCAGTTCTTC CASSNGLASNNEQFF
NA TRBD1 TRBJ2-7 TRBV7-7 TGTGCCAGCAGCTCGGACAGGGGATACGAGCAGTACTTC CASSSDRGYEQYF
NA TRBD1 TRBJ1-1 TRBV11-3 TGTGCCAGCCTCCCCGGGACAGGGGCTGCTGAAGCTTTCTTT CASLPGTGAAEAFF
NA NA TRBJ1-3 TRBV28 TGTGCCAGCAGTTTATCTGGGCCTGGAAACACCATATATTTT CASSLSGPGNTIYF
NA TRBD2 TRBJ2-3 TRBV2 TGTGCCAGCAGTGTACTAGCGGGGAGCACAGATACGCAGTATTTT CASSVLAGSTDTQYF
NA NA TRBJ1-3 TRBV7-2 TGTGCCAGCAGCCGACTAACGGCCGGAAACACCATATATTTT CASSRLTAGNTIYF
NA NA TRBJ1-6 TRBV19 TGTGCCAGTAGTGAGGGTCTCTATAATTCACCCCTCCACTTT CASSEGLYNSPLHF
once TRBD1 TRBJ2-5 TRBV5-1 TGCGCCAGCTCTACCGGGACAGGGGACGAGACCCAGTACTTC CASSTGTGDETQYF
once TRBD2 TRBJ2-5 TRBV7-9 TGTGCCAGCAGCTTAGTGGGGGAGGGACCGGAGACCCAGTACTTC CASSLVGEGPETQYF
NA NA TRBJ1-2 TRBV4-3 TGCGCCAGCAGCCAAGACCCCCAGGGTTTGAGAACCTTC CASSQDPQGLRTF
NA NA TRBJ1-2 TRBV5-1 TGCGCCAGCAGCTTGACAGGGAGCTATGGCTACACCTTC CASSLTGSYGYTF
NA TRBD1 TRBJ1-5 TRBV10-1 TGCGCCAGCAGCGCCACCGGGACAGGGGAAAATCAGCCCCAGCATTTT CASSATGTGENQPQHF
once NA TRBJ1-2 TRBV19 TGTGCCAGTAGTCCTCGTTCGGTCAGGGGCGGCTATGGCTACACCTTC CASSPRSVRGGYGYTF
few NA TRBJ1-6 TRBV5-6 TGTGCCAGCAGCTTGCCGAGGAGCTCCTATAATTCACCCCTCCACTTT CASSLPRSSYNSPLHF
NA NA TRBJ1-1 TRBV11-2 TGTGCCAGCAGCTTAGTGAGGAGGGTGGTGAACACTGAAGCTTTCTTT CASSLVRRVVNTEAFF
once TRBD2 TRBJ2-6 TRBV19 TGTGCCAGTAGTCCAAGCGGGGTCCTCCGCTCTGGGGCCAACGTCCTGACTTTC CASSPSGVLRSGANVLTF
NA NA TRBJ2-7 TRBV27 TGTGCCAGCAGTTTTGGAGGGCAGGGCGAGCAGTACTTC CASSFGGQGEQYF
NA TRBD1 TRBJ2-5 TRBV4-2 TGTGCCAGCAGCCAAGGGACAGGGGCCTCCGGGGAGCAGTACTTC CASSQGTGASGEQYF
few TRBD1 TRBJ2-7 TRBV5-4 TGTGCCAGCAGCCCGGACAGGGAGAGGGCCTCCTACGAGCAGTACTTC CASSPDRERASYEQYF
few NA TRBJ2-2 TRBV18 TGTGCCAGCTCACCTAGGACAGTGAACACCGGGGAGCTGTTTTTT CASSPRTVNTGELFF
NA TRBD2 TRBJ2-2 TRBV7-3 TGTGCCAGCAGCTTAAGTGGGCTAGCGGGGGCCACAAACACCGGGGAGCTGTTTTTT CASSLSGLAGATNTGELFF
few TRBD1 TRBJ1-4 TRBV4-3 TGCGCCAGCAGCCAAGGGACAGGGGAGGGTGAAAAACTGTTTTTT CASSQGTGEGEKLFF
once NA TRBJ1-2 TRBV9 TGTGCCAGCAGCCCCAATGGGCCGGTCGGCTACACCTTC CASSPNGPVGYTF
NA TRBD2 TRBJ2-5 TRBV5-1 TGCGCCAGCAGCCGTTCCGGGGGGGCCACTTGGGAGACCCAGTACTTC CASSRSGGATWETQYF
NA TRBD2 TRBJ2-3 TRBV6-1 TGTGCCAGCAGTGTTGGGGGGGGACCCACAGATACGCAGTATTTT CASSVGGGPTDTQYF
few TRBD1 TRBJ2-6 TRBV5-6 TGTGCCAGCAGCCCTCTCACAGGGGGCTACGGGGCCAACGGCCTGACTTTC CASSPLTGGYGANGLTF
NA TRBD2 TRBJ2-2 TRBV30 TGTGCCTGGGCCCCTCCCCTGGCTAGCGGGGGGGCTCACACCGGGGAGCTGTTTTTT CAWAPPLASGGAHTGELFF
NA TRBD1 TRBJ1-6 TRBV7-2 TGTGCCAGCAGCGCGACAGGGGAGGGTTCACCCCTCCACTTT CASSATGEGSPLHF
NA NA TRBJ2-7 TRBV9 TGTGCCAGCAGCGTAGGTGGTGGCACCTACGAGCAGTACTTC CASSVGGGTYEQYF
once NA TRBJ1-5 TRBV4-1 TGCGCCAGCAGCCCCAGGTTGGGCAGCCAAAATCAGCCCCAGCATTTT CASSPRLGSQNQPQHF